The rows below give T cell receptor beta chains drawn from one sample of a study of T cells after yellow fever vaccination. TCRdb reanalysed the 5' RACE reads using MiXCR and keeps one entry per CDR3 protein. Here the sample spans about 220,000 distinct CDR3 sequences, about 3% being singletons. This specimen was CD4+ T cells sorted from PBMCs, taken 10 days after the yellow fever booster vaccination. The receptors derive from a man between 18 and 35 years old who received the YFV17D yellow fever vaccine. Each CDR3 is given with its conserved first and last residue. D genes are given only for firm matches. Some rows have no size entry. The others give once, few or many, or a class for an expanded clone.

few,TRBV11-3,TRBJ2-5,NA,CASSSGRGSGETQYF,TGTGCCAGCAGCTCAGGGCGGGGTTCGGGTGAGACCCAGTACTTC
many,TRBV7-2,TRBJ2-2,TRBD2,CASSSSSGGPDTGELFF,TGTGCCAGCAGCTCCTCTAGCGGGGGGCCTGACACCGGGGAGCTGTTTTTT
many,TRBV4-1,TRBJ2-5,NA,CASSQKGWTGGRETQYF,TGCGCCAGCAGCCAAAAAGGCTGGACAGGCGGGAGAGAGACCCAGTACTTC
NA,TRBV20-1,TRBJ1-5,NA,CSARGPGVPYSQPQHF,TGCAGTGCTAGGGGGCCAGGGGTTCCTTACAGTCAGCCCCAGCATTTT
NA,TRBV6-5,TRBJ2-5,NA,CASSSMTGQETQYF,TGTGCCAGCAGTTCCATGACAGGCCAAGAGACCCAGTACTTC
many,TRBV7-2,TRBJ2-1,NA,CASSLARIGVGHEQFF,TGTGCCAGCAGCTTAGCTCGTATAGGGGTTGGCCATGAGCAGTTCTTC
many,TRBV27,TRBJ1-2,TRBD1,CASSFYFRDRGEVNYGYTF,TGTGCCAGCAGTTTCTATTTCCGGGACAGGGGGGAGGTCAACTATGGCTACACCTTC
NA,TRBV7-9,TRBJ1-4,NA,CASSSRVHNEKLFF,TGTGCCAGCAGCTCCCGAGTCCATAATGAAAAACTGTTTTTT
many,TRBV4-1,TRBJ1-6,NA,CASSQGVPLTNSPLHF,TGCGCCAGCAGCCAAGGCGTACCCTTGACGAATTCACCCCTCCACTTT
many,TRBV5-5,TRBJ1-5,NA,CASSLAVYSNQPQHF,TGTGCCAGCAGCCTGGCGGTGTATAGCAATCAGCCCCAGCATTTT
many,TRBV9,TRBJ2-7,NA,CASSVSAQTYEQYF,TGTGCCAGCAGCGTTTCAGCCCAGACCTACGAGCAGTACTTC
many,TRBV4-1,TRBJ2-3,TRBD2,CASSANPGLVVDTQYF,TGCGCCAGCAGCGCCAACCCGGGACTAGTAGTTGATACGCAGTATTTT
NA,TRBV30,TRBJ2-7,NA,CASTPGGYEQYF,TGTGCCTCGACGCCCGGCGGCTACGAGCAGTACTTC
few,TRBV6-2/TRBV6-3,TRBJ2-3,NA,CASASADTDTQYF,TGTGCCAGCGCCTCTGCCGACACAGATACGCAGTATTTT
few,TRBV9,TRBJ2-3,NA,CASSVRPALTDTQYF,TGTGCCAGCAGCGTAAGACCCGCCCTCACAGATACGCAGTATTTT
many,TRBV6-5,TRBJ2-1,TRBD2,CASSPGLAGTRNEQFF,TGTGCCAGCAGTCCGGGACTAGCGGGGACCCGCAATGAGCAGTTCTTC
many,TRBV6-4,TRBJ1-6,TRBD1,CASTPQGVVSPLHF,TGTGCCAGCACCCCACAGGGGGTAGTTTCACCCCTCCACTTT
many,TRBV4-2,TRBJ2-2,NA,CARLTGNTGELFF,TGTGCCAGGTTGACAGGGAACACCGGGGAGCTGTTTTTT
NA,TRBV7-7,TRBJ2-1,TRBD2,CASSKTGGFDEQFF,TGTGCCAGCAGCAAAACGGGGGGTTTTGATGAGCAGTTCTTC
many,TRBV7-2,TRBJ2-1,NA,CASSLMGTRNNEQFF,TGTGCCAGCAGCTTAATGGGAACTCGAAACAATGAGCAGTTCTTC